The 8 T cell receptor beta chains presented below share a single source sample, sequenced in a study of T-cell memory formation after mild COVID-19. TCRdb analysed the 5' RACE reads with MiXCR anew, one entry per CDR3 protein. This sample has a few hundred thousand distinct CDR3 sequences, with 15% to 20% found just once. Sequencing input: PBMCs or a T cell subset sorted from them (not recorded which). The receptors shown here come from a man between 18 and 35 years old who had mild COVID-19 (a few samples of this study predate the infection). Cell type and time point are not known.

The sample holds a few counts of this clonotype. The J gene is TRBJ1-3, the V gene TRBV9; D gene unclear. Germline CDR1 SGDLS, CDR2 YYNGEE. V lost 3 bases, J lost 4 bases, and 11 bases lay in between. CDR3 length: 14 residues. The CDR3 loop is CASSAGLFGNTIYF. In nucleotides, the CDR3 is TGTGCCAGCAGCGCCGGACTGTTCGGAAACACCATATATTTT.

The chain employs TRBV10-3 and TRBJ1-3; D unclear. V was trimmed by 4 bases and J by 1 base, leaving 5 bases between them. This CDR3 is 13 amino acids long. Germline CDR1 reads ENHRY; CDR2 reads SYGVKD. The CDR3 spells CAISGLSGNTIYF. In DNA, the CDR3 is TGTGCCATCAGTGGACTTTCTGGAAACACCATATATTTT.

This clonotype was found a few times. The CDR3 protein is CASSYSTRGPDTQYF. The CDR3 region has the DNA TGTGCCAGCAGTTACTCGACCAGGGGGCCAGATACGCAGTATTTT. The V and J genes are TRBV6-5 and TRBJ2-3; 8 nucleotides line up with TRBD1. CDR1 MNHEY and CDR2 SVGAGI come from the germline V gene. V gave up 0 bases and J gave up 4 bases; unmatched junction bases: 3. CDR3 length: 15 residues.

There are a few counts of this clonotype. Here the CDR3 DNA reads TGCGCCAGCAGCTACTTGCACGGGGGCGGAAAGACCGGGGAGCTGTTTTTT. This codes for CASSYLHGGGKTGELFF. The V gene is TRBV4-1, the J gene TRBJ2-2, with D perhaps being TRBD1 or TRBD2 (6 bases each). V dropped 5 bases and J dropped 5 bases, with 21 bases sitting between them. The CDR3 is 17 amino acids. Germline values: CDR1 MGHRA, CDR2 YSYEKL.

There are a few counts of this clonotype. The rearrangement links TRBV12-3 or TRBV12-4 to TRBJ2-3; tentatively, D is TRBD1 (6 bases). This CDR3 has 12 amino acids. The V gene lost 6 bases and the J gene lost 5 bases, with 9 bases spanning the gap. The CDR3, as DNA: TGTGCCAGCAGGGAAGGGGGAGATACGCAGTATTTT. Translating it yields CASREGGDTQYF.

In its sample, this clonotype was seen a few times. The V and J genes are TRBV20-1 and TRBJ2-7; D assignment may be TRBD1 or TRBD2 (6 bases each). This CDR3 has 14 residues. The V and J ends lost 5 bases and 2 bases respectively, with 16 bases between them. Germline CDR1 is DFQATT and CDR2 is SNEGSKA (reference sequence). CDR3 in DNA: TGCAGTGCTCCCAGAAGGGGGGCGACCTACGAGCAGTACTTC. Translating gives CSAPRRGATYEQYF.

This chain links TRBV7-9 with TRBJ1-4; the D gene is possibly TRBD1 (5 bases). Germline V CDR1 and CDR2: SEHNR, FQNEAQ (reference sequence). Trimming removed 3 bases at V and 3 bases at J, with 17 bases between. The CDR3 runs 17 residues. CDR3 in DNA: TGTGCCAGCAGCTTCGGGGGTGACAGTCTGGCTAATGAAAAACTGTTTTTT. It is translated as CASSFGGDSLANEKLFF.

This clonotype was picked up a small number of times. This rearrangement joins TRBV9 to TRBJ1-3; D not resolved. Looked up from germline, CDR1 is SGDLS and CDR2 is YYNGEE. V was pared by 0 bases and J by 1 base, with 5 bases between. The CDR3 is 14 residues long. In DNA form, the CDR3 reads TGTGCCAGCAGCGTAGGGTCATCTGGAAACACCATATATTTT. Protein sequence: CASSVGSSGNTIYF.